A single sample gave rise to the 15 T cell receptor beta chains below, sequenced in a study of shared clonotypes between healthy human individuals. Data came from immunoSEQ multiplex PCR; TCRdb stores just in-frame clones and leaves some out. The sample contains some 2 million clones, about 95% of which appear only once. Cells designated naive CD8 were CD45RO-negative and were positively selected for CCR7, with terminally differentiated effector memory CD45RA+ cells excluded. The sequencing sample was made of naive CD8+ T cells sorted from blood. Receptors originate from a man younger than 35 in good health.

V and J are TRBV10-3 and TRBJ2-2; D is ambiguous. The CDR3 has 14 residues. Germline CDR1 is ENHRY and CDR2 is SYGVKD. V shed 2 bases and J shed 6 bases, with 10 bases lying between them. CDR3 amino acids: CAISERTDAGELFF. The DNA for the CDR3 is TGTGCCATCAGTGAGAGGACCGACGCCGGGGAGCTGTTTTTT.

The chain combines TRBV14 with TRBJ2-7; 12 bases fit TRBD1. J lost 5 bases, V lost 0 bases, and 5 bases had no gene match. Per germline, CDR1 SGHDN and CDR2 FVKESK. CDR3 length: 16 residues. CDR3 coding DNA: TGTGCCAGCAGCCAAGATTGGGGACAGGGGGCGAACGAGCAGTACTTC. Protein: CASSQDWGQGANEQYF.

Points on this clone: This sample includes further DNA sequences coding for the same CDR3. The chain uses TRBV9 and TRBJ2-1; the D gene is possibly TRBD1 (5 bases). CDR3 length: 12 amino acids. Trimming stripped 3 bases from V and 8 bases from J, with 9 bases between. CDR1 SGDLS and CDR2 YYNGEE come from the germline V gene. The CDR3 here is CASSGQGYEQFF. DNA of the CDR3: TGTGCCAGCAGCGGCCAGGGCTATGAGCAGTTCTTC.

This clone was counted a single time. The V and J genes are TRBV6-5 and TRBJ1-2; 10 bases are a match to TRBD1. The CDR3 is 16 residues long. Germline trimming cut 2 bases from V and 5 bases from J; bases unmatched to any gene: 8. Germline-derived CDR1 and CDR2 are MNHEY and SVGAGI. Here the CDR3 DNA reads TGTGCCAGCAGTTACGATTCTCCGGGACAGGGGTATGGCTACACCTTC. Protein: CASSYDSPGQGYGYTF.

This chain connects TRBV7-9 to TRBJ2-5, with TRBD2 matching 7 bases. CDR1 is SEHNR, CDR2 FQNEAQ, per germline (reference sequence). The CDR3 consists of 15 residues. V was clipped by 7 bases and J by 4 bases; unmatched bases: 12. Written as DNA, the CDR3 is TGTGCCAGCAAAGCCGGCGGGAGTGTCGCAGAGACCCAGTACTTC. Translated, it gives CASKAGGSVAETQYF.

Points on this clone: In the same sample, other DNA sequences code for this CDR3. The chain couples TRBV27 to TRBJ2-2; 9 positions agree with TRBD2. Losses at the gene ends were 2 bases for V and 5 bases for J; bases not matched to a gene: 0. The CDR3 is 14 amino acids. CDR1 is MNHEY and CDR2 is SMNVEV in the germline V gene (reference sequence). The CDR3 bases are TGTGCCAGCAGTTTAGCGGGAGGGACCGGGGAGCTGTTTTTT. It specifies CASSLAGGTGELFF.

To note about this clone: Other DNA sequences of this sample code for an identical CDR3. The chain joins TRBV4-1 to TRBJ2-5; D is undetermined. The germline CDR1 and CDR2 sequences are MGHRA and YSYEKL. V lost 3 bases and J 2 bases, leaving 10 bases between the germline ends. This CDR3 spans 14 amino acids. CDR3 DNA sequence: TGCGCCAGCAGCCATGGAACGTTGCAAGAGACCCAGTACTTC. This translates into CASSHGTLQETQYF.

A remark on this clone: This CDR3 is also generated by other DNA sequences in the sample. V and J are TRBV7-9 and TRBJ2-7, with D uncertain. Germline V CDR1 and CDR2: SEHNR, FQNEAQ (reference sequence). V shed 5 bases and J shed 5 bases, with 10 bases lying between them. The CDR3 totals 12 residues. CDR3 residues: CASSPTGNEQYF. The CDR3 coding sequence is TGTGCCAGCAGCCCGACGGGCAACGAGCAGTACTTC. The full variable domain, completed using reference TRBV7-9 and TRBJ2-7, is DTGVSQNPRHKITKRGQNVTFRCDPISEHNRLYWYRQTLGQGPEFLTYFQNEAQLEKSRLLSDRFSAERPKGSFSTLEIQRTEQGDSAMYLCASSPTGNEQYFGPGTRLTVT.

The genes are TRBV15 and TRBJ2-7; D is undetermined. This CDR3 comprises 14 residues. Trimming cost V 2 bases and J 6 bases, with 14 bases left between them. Per the germline V gene, CDR1 is LNHNV and CDR2 is YYDKDF (reference sequence). CDR3 amino acids: CATSRRRFLGEQYF. In nucleotides, the CDR3 is TGTGCCACCAGCAGACGTCGGTTCCTAGGCGAGCAGTACTTC.

The sample holds one count of this clone. The V gene is TRBV9, the J gene TRBJ2-3; D might be TRBD1 or TRBD2, each matching 6 bases. Germline V gene data show CDR1 as SGDLS and CDR2 as YYNGEE. Trimming pared 3 bases from V and 3 bases from J, leaving 14 bases between. This CDR3 is built from 15 residues. CDR3 bases: TGTGCCAGCAGCGCAGTGTTAGGGGGGACAGATACGCAGTATTTT. Translated: CASSAVLGGTDTQYF.

CDR3 in DNA: TGTGCCAGCAGCTTAGAGGAAGGTCAGCCCCAGCATTTT. Encoded protein: CASSLEEGQPQHF. V usage is TRBV11-2 and J usage is TRBJ1-5, with D uncertain. V shed 0 bases and J shed 6 bases, with 6 bases lying between them. Germline assignment: CDR1 SGHAT and CDR2 FQNNGV. The CDR3 is 13 residues long.

The rearrangement joins TRBV11-3 to TRBJ2-3; TRBD1 is a possible D gene (5 bases). CDR1 is SGHNT, CDR2 YENEEA, per germline. The CDR3 runs to 15 residues. Trimming removed 4 bases from V and 4 bases from J, with 15 bases in between. The CDR3 is CASSSDSASSDTQYF. The CDR3 DNA reads TGTGCCAGCAGCTCAGACAGCGCCTCTTCAGATACGCAGTATTTT.

This chain joins TRBV13 and TRBJ1-4; 7 positions agree with TRBD1. The germline CDR1 and CDR2 sequences are PRHDT and FYEKMQ (reference sequence). With 2 bases clipped from V and 7 bases from J, the junction kept 7 bases outside the gene matches. This CDR3 region has 15 residues. The CDR3 DNA is TGTGCCAGCAGCTTATGGGGACAGTATGGTGAAAAACTGTTTTTT. Translated, it gives CASSLWGQYGEKLFF.

CDR3 region: CASSLGWAAYEQYF. The DNA of the CDR3 is TGCGCCAGCAGCTTGGGCTGGGCAGCCTACGAGCAGTACTTC. The chain links TRBV5-1 to TRBJ2-7, with D uncertain. CDR1 and CDR2 (germline): SGHRS, YFSETQ. V lost 0 bases and J lost 2, with 9 bases in between. The CDR3 contains 14 residues.

The chain combines TRBV9 with TRBJ2-1; a weak D match, TRBD1 (5 bases). The germline V gene has CDR1 SGDLS and CDR2 YYNGEE. Trimming cost V 3 bases and J 5 bases, with 18 bases left between them. The CDR3 contains 16 residues. CDR3 nucleotides: TGTGCCAGCAGCGGAGATGGCGGTGGCAGGGACAATGAGCAGTTCTTC. Encoded protein: CASSGDGGGRDNEQFF.